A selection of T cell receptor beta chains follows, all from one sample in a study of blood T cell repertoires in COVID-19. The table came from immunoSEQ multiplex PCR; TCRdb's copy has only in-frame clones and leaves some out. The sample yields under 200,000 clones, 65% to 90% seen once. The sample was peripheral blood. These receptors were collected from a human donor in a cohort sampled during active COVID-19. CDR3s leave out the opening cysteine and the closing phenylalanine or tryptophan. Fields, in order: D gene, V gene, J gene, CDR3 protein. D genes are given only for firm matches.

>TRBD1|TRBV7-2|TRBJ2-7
ASWGQGAREQY
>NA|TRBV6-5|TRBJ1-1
ASTLQGTEAF
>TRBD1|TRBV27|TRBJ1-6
ASSIGQGARGSPLH
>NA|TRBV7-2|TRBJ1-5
ASSFGSSNQPQH
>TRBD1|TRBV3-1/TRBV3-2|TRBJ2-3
ASSQETGSQDTQY
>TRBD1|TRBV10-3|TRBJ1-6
AISELTGSSPLH
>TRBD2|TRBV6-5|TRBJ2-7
ASKAGGPYEQY
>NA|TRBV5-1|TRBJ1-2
ASSLAAVYGYT
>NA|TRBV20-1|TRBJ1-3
SARDSYTIY
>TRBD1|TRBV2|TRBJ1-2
ASSDRTGNYGYT
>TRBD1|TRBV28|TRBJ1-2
AINSGQDYGYT
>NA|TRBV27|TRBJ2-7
ASSLSPGYEQY
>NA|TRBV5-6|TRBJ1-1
ASTGMGLPYAEAF
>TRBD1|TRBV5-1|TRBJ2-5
ASSSQGAQETQY
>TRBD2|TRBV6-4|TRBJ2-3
ASGASGTADTQY
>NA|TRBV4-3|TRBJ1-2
ASSQEGQGGGYT
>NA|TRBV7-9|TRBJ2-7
ASSPPAGVYEQY
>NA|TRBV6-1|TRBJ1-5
ASSEDAENQPQH
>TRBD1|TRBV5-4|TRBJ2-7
ASSFQGADEQY
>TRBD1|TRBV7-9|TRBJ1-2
ASSYGQGVGYT
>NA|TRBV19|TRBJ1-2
ASSIYGTNINYGYT
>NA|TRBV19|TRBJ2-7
ASSGGIGSYEQY
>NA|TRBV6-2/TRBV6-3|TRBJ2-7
ASSTIGGEQY
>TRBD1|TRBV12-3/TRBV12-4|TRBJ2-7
ASSGTDSYEQY
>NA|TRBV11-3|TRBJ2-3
ASSHQGWADTQY
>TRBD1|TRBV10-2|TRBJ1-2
ASSPQGVDGYT
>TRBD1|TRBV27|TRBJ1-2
ASSGQGALVGYGYT
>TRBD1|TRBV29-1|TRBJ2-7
SVEGQGIDYEQY
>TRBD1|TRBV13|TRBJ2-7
ASSLGPGQGAYEQY
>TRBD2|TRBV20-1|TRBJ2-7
SWGGYEQY
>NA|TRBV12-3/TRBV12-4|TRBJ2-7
ASSQAYEQY
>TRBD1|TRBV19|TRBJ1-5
ASSIDNRGLSNQPQH
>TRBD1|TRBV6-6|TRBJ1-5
ASTNRAGGNNQPQH
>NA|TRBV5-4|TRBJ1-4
ATSPVAQGEKLF
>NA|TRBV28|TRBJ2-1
ASSLRGAGYNEQF
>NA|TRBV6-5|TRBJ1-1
ASSYSGTPNTEAF
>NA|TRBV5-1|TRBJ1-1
ASSLIFTPGNTEAF
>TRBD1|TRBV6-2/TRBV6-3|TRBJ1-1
ASSPEGARTTEAF
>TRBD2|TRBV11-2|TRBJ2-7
ASSPRTSGIINEQY
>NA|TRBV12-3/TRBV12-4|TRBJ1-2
ASSLAAGYGYT
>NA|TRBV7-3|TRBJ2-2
ASSFRVTGELF
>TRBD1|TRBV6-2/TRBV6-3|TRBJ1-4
ASSYSTRGAEKLF
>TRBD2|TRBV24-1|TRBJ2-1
ATSDLWAGDEQF
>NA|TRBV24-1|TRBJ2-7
ATSSKAPSYEQY
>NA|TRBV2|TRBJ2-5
ASRAAETQY
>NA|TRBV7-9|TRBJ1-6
ASSAPRQGNSPLH
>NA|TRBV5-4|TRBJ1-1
ASSQGVSDTEAF
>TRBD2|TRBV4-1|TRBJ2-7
ASSQLTSGGAYEQY
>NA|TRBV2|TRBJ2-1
ASSGRDTLVNEQF
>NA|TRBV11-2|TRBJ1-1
ASSLNRANTEAF
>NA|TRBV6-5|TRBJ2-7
ASRTAPSSYEQY
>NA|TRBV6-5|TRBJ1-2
ASSLGTGKYGYT
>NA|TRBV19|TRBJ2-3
ASSITDYGGTDTQY
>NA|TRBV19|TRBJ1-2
ASSIERGLGYGYT